Listed below are T cell receptor beta chains from one sample, sequenced in a study of prognosis after radiotherapy for stage I lung cancer. TCRdb reanalysed the multiplex PCR reads using MiXCR and keeps one entry per CDR3 protein. The sample has 26,000 or so distinct CDR3 sequences, 25% to 35% seen once. The sequences come from PBMCs, collected before or after stereotactic body radiation therapy (not recorded which). The receptors here all came from a donor at least 50 years old with non-small cell lung cancer. CDR3s include the opening cysteine and the closing phenylalanine or tryptophan. The D gene is left open where the match is weak. Size tells how often a clone was seen (once, few, many) or the class of an expanded clone, and some rows leave it out.

>TRBD1|14|TRBV5-1|TRBJ2-3|many
CASTRDRSTDTQYF
TGCGCCAGCACTCGGGACAGGAGCACAGATACGCAGTATTTT
>TRBD2|15|TRBV2|TRBJ2-7|many
CASSNGLARRWEQYF
TGTGCCAGCAGTAACGGACTAGCGCGACGGTGGGAGCAGTACTTC
>NA|12|TRBV6-2/TRBV6-3|TRBJ1-1|many
CASSFGFTEAFF
TGTGCCAGCAGCTTTGGGTTCACTGAAGCTTTCTTT
>TRBD1|15|TRBV6-1|TRBJ2-1|many
CASRNGQGRYSEQFF
TGTGCCAGCAGAAACGGACAGGGTAGGTACAGTGAGCAGTTCTTC
>NA|15|TRBV5-1|TRBJ1-2|NA
CASSTQTGPNYGYTF
TGCGCCAGCAGCACACAGACAGGACCGAACTATGGCTACACCTTC
>NA|12|TRBV6-2/TRBV6-3|TRBJ2-3|once
CASSQSGDTQYF
TGTGCCAGCAGTCAGTCTGGCGATACGCAGTATTTT
>NA|15|TRBV4-2|TRBJ2-7|many
CASSQDGGGNYEQYF
TGTGCCAGCAGCCAAGATGGGGGAGGAAACTACGAGCAGTACTTC
>NA|14|TRBV11-2|TRBJ2-2|many
CASSLERNTGELFF
TGTGCCAGCAGCTTAGAACGGAACACCGGGGAGCTGTTTTTT
>NA|13|TRBV25-1|TRBJ1-4|many
CASSAGTNEKLFF
TGTGCCAGCAGTGCAGGGACAAATGAAAAACTGTTTTTT
>NA|16|TRBV30|TRBJ1-1|many
CAWSVPPDREGTEAFF
TGTGCCTGGAGTGTACCCCCGGACAGAGAAGGGACTGAAGCTTTCTTT
>NA|13|TRBV19|TRBJ1-5|NA
CASSSSENQPQHF
TGTGCCAGTAGTTCGTCAGAAAATCAGCCCCAGCATTTT
>NA|16|TRBV11-2|TRBJ2-3|NA
CASSLGPIGGQDTQYF
TGTGCCAGCAGCTTAGGTCCTATCGGTGGTCAAGATACGCAGTATTTT
>TRBD2|16|TRBV5-1|TRBJ2-3|NA
CASSLDPSGMTDTQYF
TGCGCCAGCAGCTTGGACCCTAGCGGGATGACAGATACGCAGTATTTT
>NA|15|TRBV24-1|TRBJ2-7|NA
CATKSPGPVSYEQYF
TGTGCCACCAAGAGCCCGGGTCCAGTCTCCTACGAGCAGTACTTC
>NA|14|TRBV2|TRBJ2-7|many
CASSRDNGSYEQYF
TGTGCCAGCAGCCGGGATAATGGCTCCTACGAGCAGTACTTC